This T cell receptor (beta chain) was observed in a study of blood T cells in healthy people across ages. PCR was performed a second time for about 7 to 12 cycles using a sample-barcoded 5' primer and a J-beta primer mix. TCRdb itself ran the 5' RACE reads through MiXCR, one entry per CDR3 protein. The sample lists fewer than 1,200,000 distinct CDR3 sequences, about 23% occurring once. The study isolated at least 7 million PBMCs from each sample. Looked up from germline, CDR1 is DFQATT and CDR2 is SNEGSKA (reference sequence). The CDR3 covers 13 residues. Trimming removed 5 bases from V and 0 bases from J, with 8 bases in between. This sample also appeared in a second study, on T cells of mothers and their children. That report adds: At around 1.5 ug per 15 ul, all of the extracted RNA went into cDNA synthesis. Reads recorded for TCR beta CDR3 numbered over 8 million per mother and approximately 2.9 million per child.

The clonotype was recovered from a girl aged 2 to 10 in good health. The sequencing input was blood. The chain recombines TRBV20-1 with TRBJ1-3; D unresolved. CDR3: CSAVGGSGNTIYF. The DNA of the CDR3 is TGCAGTGCTGTGGGCGGCTCTGGAAACACCATATATTTT.